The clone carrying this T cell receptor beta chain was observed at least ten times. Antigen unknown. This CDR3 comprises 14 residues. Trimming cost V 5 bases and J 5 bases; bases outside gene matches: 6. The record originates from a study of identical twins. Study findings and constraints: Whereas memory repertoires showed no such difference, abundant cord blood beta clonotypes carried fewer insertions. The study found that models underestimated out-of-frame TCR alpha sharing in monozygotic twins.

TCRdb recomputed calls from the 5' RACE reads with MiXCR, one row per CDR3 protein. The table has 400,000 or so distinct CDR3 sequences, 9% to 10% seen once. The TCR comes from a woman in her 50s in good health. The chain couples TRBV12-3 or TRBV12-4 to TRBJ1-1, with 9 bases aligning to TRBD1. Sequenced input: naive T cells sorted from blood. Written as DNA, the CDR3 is TGTGCCAGCAGTCCTACAGGGGGCAAGACTGAAGCTTTCTTT. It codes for CASSPTGGKTEAFF.